This note documents a single T cell receptor (beta chain) sequence. Its antigen remains unknown. This entry is derived from a study of cytomegalovirus exposure and HLA in healthy donors. General observations from the study: An analysis done earlier found most TCR beta V segments productive about 87% or about 30% of the time. V- and J-gene trimming of TCR beta was linked (in a later analysis) to a missense DCLRE1C variant. Among TCR beta chains, those listed as cytomegalovirus-associated numbered about 150. Evidence from a later analysis indicated that most CMV-associated TCR beta chains looked HLA-restricted.

Primers: 60 Vbeta forward and 13 Jbeta reverse. Profiled with immunoSEQ multiplex PCR; TCRdb holds only in-frame clones, not every one. Of roughly 100,000 clones detected, 10% to 15% appear once; the ten largest clones hold approximately 16%. With 5 bases clipped from V and 4 bases from J, the junction kept 11 bases outside the gene matches. Germline V gene lookup returns CDR1 SGHVS and CDR2 FQNEAQ. The CDR3 covers 16 residues. Sequences were obtained from PBMCs. The chain uses TRBV7-8 and TRBJ1-2; TRBD1 agrees at 9 bases. The source of this sequence is a man between 35 and 55 years old in good health and CMV-seropositive. This chain's CDR3 is CASSPPWTGAAYGYTF. For the CDR3, the DNA is TGTGCCAGCAGCCCACCATGGACAGGGGCCGCCTATGGCTACACCTTC.